These 16 T cell receptor beta chains came from one sample sequenced in a study of blood T cells in healthy people across ages. For the second PCR, which ran for about 7 to 11 cycles, a sample-barcoded 5' primer and a J-beta primer mix were used. One entry per CDR3 protein results from TCRdb running MiXCR on the 5' RACE reads. The data show about 1.6 million distinct CDR3 sequences, around 36% seen once. What was sequenced was blood. The receptors originated from a woman in her 30s in good health.

This clonotype showed up many times. V and J are TRBV15 and TRBJ2-3, with D unclear. Per germline, CDR1 LNHNV and CDR2 YYDKDF (reference sequence). The V gene lost 3 bases and the J gene lost 4 bases, with 11 bases spanning the gap. The CDR3 runs to 14 residues. As DNA, the CDR3 is TGTGCCACCAGCAGTTCTTCTTGGGCAGATACGCAGTATTTT. It is translated as CATSSSSWADTQYF.

The J gene is TRBJ2-3, the V gene TRBV24-1; 11 bases are a match to TRBD1. Germline V gene data show CDR1 as KGHDR and CDR2 as SFDVKD. The CDR3 has 17 residues. After removal of 4 bases from V and 0 bases from J, the junction contained 5 bases not matched to a gene. Here the CDR3 reads CATSDDWTGGSTDTQYF. CDR3 nucleotide sequence: TGTGCCACCAGTGACGACTGGACAGGGGGCAGCACAGATACGCAGTATTTT.

This clonotype was observed at least ten times. V is TRBV10-3 and J is TRBJ2-4; 8 nucleotides line up with TRBD2. CDR3 length: 15 amino acids. After removal of 0 bases from V and 6 bases from J, the junction contained 4 bases not matched to a gene. The germline CDR1 and CDR2 sequences are ENHRY and SYGVKD. CDR3 nucleotides: TGTGCCATCAGTGAGTCGGGACTAGAAGGAAACATTCAGTACTTC. As protein: CAISESGLEGNIQYF.

The chain has TRBV28 and TRBJ2-7; D is uncertain. Gene TRBJ2-5 matches the end of the DNA better, so the J call may be wrong. Germline V gene lookup returns CDR1 MDHEN and CDR2 SYDVKM. CDR3 length: 12 amino acids. The CDR3 DNA sequence: TGTGCCAGCAGTTCCCGCGTGGGGACCCAGTACTTC. The encoded protein is CASSSRVGTQYF.

The CDR3 protein is CASSAGYEVYEQYF. As DNA, the CDR3 is TGTGCCAGCAGTGCTGGGTACGAAGTCTACGAGCAGTACTTC. This sequence joins TRBV6-1 and TRBJ2-7; D unresolved. Per germline, CDR1 MNHNS and CDR2 SASEGT. The ends were cut back, 4 bases at V and 3 bases at J, with 13 bases in the middle. The CDR3 extends over 14 amino acids.

V gene TRBV7-8 combines with J gene TRBJ1-2; the D is unclear. With 3 bases removed from V and 1 base from J, the gap between germline ends came to 12 bases. This CDR3 contains 15 residues. CDR1 and CDR2 (germline): SGHVS, FQNEAQ. The CDR3 nucleotides are TGTGCCAGCAGCTTTGCAGAAACTATTAACTATGGCTACACCTTC. Translation: CASSFAETINYGYTF.

Only a few counts were recorded for this clonotype. This chain joins TRBV10-1 and TRBJ2-5; D gene uncertain. This CDR3 region has 14 residues. The germline V gene has CDR1 WNHNN and CDR2 SYGVQD (reference sequence). V was trimmed by 2 bases and J by 1 base, leaving 8 bases between them. The CDR3 DNA is TGCGCCAGCAGTGAGGACCGTCGCCAAGAGACCCAGTACTTC. Translation gives CASSEDRRQETQYF.

The V and J genes are TRBV25-1 and TRBJ1-2; 8 bases fit TRBD1. The CDR3 is made up of 18 amino acids. The germline V gene has CDR1 MGHDK and CDR2 SYGVNS. V lost 1 base, J lost 3 bases, and 13 bases stayed unmatched. The CDR3 reads CASSELGGRGLPDYGYTF. The DNA for the CDR3 is TGTGCCAGCAGTGAATTAGGAGGCAGGGGGCTCCCTGACTATGGCTACACCTTC.

For this clonotype: At one boundary the junction diverges from the germline segment, which might be a read error. The chain uses TRBV7-9 and TRBJ2-6; maybe TRBD1 (5 bases). The CDR3 runs 16 residues. In germline, CDR1 is SEHNR, CDR2 FQNEAQ (reference sequence). The CDR3 loop is CASSPGWASGASVLTF. The DNA of the CDR3 is TGTGCCAGCAGCCCAGGGTGGGCCTCTGGGGCCAGCGTCCTGACTTTC.

The chain employs TRBV5-6 and TRBJ2-5; D gene ambiguous. The CDR3 extends over 14 amino acids. With 4 bases removed from V and 1 base from J, the gap between germline ends came to 11 bases. CDR1 and CDR2 (germline): SGHDT, YYEEEE. The CDR3 spells CASSLGRTQETQYF. CDR3 nucleotide sequence: TGTGCCAGCAGCCTCGGACGAACCCAAGAGACCCAGTACTTC.

V and J are TRBV29-1 and TRBJ2-1; a weak D match, TRBD1 (6 bases). Germline V gene data show CDR1 as SQVTM and CDR2 as ANQGSEA. Trimming shortened V by 3 bases and J by 7 bases, and 19 bases separated the two germline ends. The CDR3 extends over 15 amino acids. Here the CDR3 DNA reads TGCAGCGTTGAGGGGAACGGGGCAAGGGGGAATGAGCAGTTCTTC. Residues: CSVEGNGARGNEQFF.

This clonotype appeared a few times. The gene calls are TRBV4-1 and TRBJ2-7, with TRBD1 as a possible D gene (5 bases). The germline CDR1 and CDR2 sequences are MGHRA and YSYEKL. Trimming left V 3 bases short and J 4 bases short, with 13 bases between. This CDR3 contains 14 residues. CDR3 in DNA: TGCGCCAGCAGCCACAGGACACCGAGTTACGAGCAGTACTTC. Its translation: CASSHRTPSYEQYF.

The chain couples TRBV7-2 to TRBJ2-7; D gene unclear. The CDR3 runs to 14 residues. CDR1 and CDR2 from the germline V gene are SGHTA and FQGNSA. Deletions cut 1 base from V and 7 bases from J, with 14 bases between. In DNA, the CDR3 is TGTGCCAGCAGCTTAGTAGGGCCACCTACGGAGCAGTACTTC. Translation: CASSLVGPPTEQYF.

This chain joins TRBV6-5 and TRBJ2-1; possibly TRBD1 for D (6 bases). V gave up 0 bases and J gave up 3 bases, with 12 bases separating them. The CDR3 covers 16 residues. CDR1 is MNHEY and CDR2 is SVGAGI in the germline V gene. The chain's CDR3 is CASSYSTGHLYNEQFF. In nucleotides, the CDR3 is TGTGCCAGCAGTTACTCGACGGGACACCTCTACAATGAGCAGTTCTTC.

V is TRBV12-3 or TRBV12-4 and J is TRBJ1-6; D uncertain. This CDR3 is built from 13 residues. Between the trimmed V and J ends, which lost 2 bases and 9 bases, there was a span of 8 bases. This CDR3 is CASSLYGASPLHF. DNA of the CDR3: TGTGCCAGCAGTTTATACGGAGCTTCACCCCTCCACTTT.

Concerning this clonotype itself: Sequence at one end of the junction differs from germline and may be a read error. The V and J genes are TRBV5-1 and TRBJ1-2; TRBD1 agrees at 8 bases. The CDR3 runs 16 residues. In germline, CDR1 is SGHRS, CDR2 YFSETQ. CDR3 nucleotide sequence: TGCGTCAGCAGCTTGGCCCCGACAGGGGCTATCGATGGCTACACCTTC. Translated, it gives CVSSLAPTGAIDGYTF.